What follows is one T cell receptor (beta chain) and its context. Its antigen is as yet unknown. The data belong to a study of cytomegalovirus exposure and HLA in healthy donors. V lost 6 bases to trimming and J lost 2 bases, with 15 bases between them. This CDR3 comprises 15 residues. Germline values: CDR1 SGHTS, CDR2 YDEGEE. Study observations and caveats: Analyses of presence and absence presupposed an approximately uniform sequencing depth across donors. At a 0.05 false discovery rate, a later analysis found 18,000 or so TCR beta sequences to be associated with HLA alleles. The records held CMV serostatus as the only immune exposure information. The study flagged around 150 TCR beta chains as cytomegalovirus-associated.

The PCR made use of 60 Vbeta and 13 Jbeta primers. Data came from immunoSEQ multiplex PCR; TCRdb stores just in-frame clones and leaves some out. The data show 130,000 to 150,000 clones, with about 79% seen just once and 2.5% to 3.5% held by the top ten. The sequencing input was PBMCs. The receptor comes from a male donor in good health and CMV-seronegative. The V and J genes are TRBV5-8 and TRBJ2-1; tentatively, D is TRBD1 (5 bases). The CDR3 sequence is CASKAVRGAYNEQFF. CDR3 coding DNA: TGTGCCAGCAAGGCTGTAAGGGGCGCCTACAATGAGCAGTTCTTC.